This T cell receptor (beta chain) was retrieved from a study of T cell responses to AZD1222 COVID-19 vaccine. Remarks on this clone: Its target is unknown.

Profiled with immunoSEQ multiplex PCR; TCRdb holds only in-frame clones, not every one. The sample holds some 280,000 clones, almost 95% seen once. This CDR3 contains 13 residues. The germline V and J ends were trimmed by 3 bases and 7 bases, with 9 bases remaining between them. Looked up from germline, CDR1 is MDHEN and CDR2 is SYDVKM. Whole-study findings and limits: Only a handful of AZD1222 recipients tested seropositive at baseline. Donor demographics were predominantly white British with a female majority; clonal diversity may be underestimated.

The starting material was peripheral blood, obtained 28 days after the second AZD1222 dose. The rearrangement joins TRBV28 to TRBJ2-2, with unresolved D. The TCR originated in an adult who received the AZD1222 COVID-19 vaccine. The CDR3 region has the DNA TGTGCCAGCAGTTTGCGGTGGGGCGGGGAGCTGTTTTTT. It translates to CASSLRWGGELFF.